The 23 T cell receptor beta chains presented below share a single source sample, sequenced in a study of T cells in Graves' hyperthyroidism and ophthalmopathy. RNA transcripts yielded amplified TCR beta CDR3 regions. Using the HTBI primer set, a first-round RT-PCR was run on the TCR CDR3. TCRdb reanalysed the multiplex PCR reads using MiXCR and keeps one entry per CDR3 protein. In the table there are some 350,000 distinct CDR3 sequences, approximately 14% of which are singletons. Sequenced material: blood. Receptors originate from a woman aged 18-29 years with Graves' hyperthyroidism that later progressed to Graves' ophthalmopathy.

Ten or more counts support this clonotype. The chain links TRBV28 to TRBJ2-5; D ambiguous. CDR1 and CDR2 (germline): MDHEN, SYDVKM. V lost 8 bases to trimming and J lost 5 bases, with 21 bases between them. There are 15 residues in the CDR3. The DNA of the CDR3 is TGTGCCAGCCAGTTCCTAGGGATCCAGGAGGAGACCCAGTACTTC. Amino acids: CASQFLGIQEETQYF.

Of note for this clonotype: It may be a read error: a sequence one base away is much more abundant. The V call is TRBV7-2, the J call TRBJ2-2; D unclear. The CDR3 sequence is 13 residues long. CDR1 and CDR2 (germline): SGHTA, FQGNSA. V was clipped by 3 bases and J by 6 bases, with 8 bases between them. The CDR3 sequence: CASSLTDSGELFF. CDR3 nucleotide sequence: TGTGCCAGCAGCTTGACTGATTCCGGGGAGCTGTTTTTT. The entire variable domain, with the rest obtained from reference TRBV7-2 and TRBJ2-2, is as follows: GAGVSQSPSNKVTEKGKDVELRCDPISGHTALYWYRQSLGQGLEFLIYFQGNSAPDKSGLPSDRFSAERTGGSVSTLTIQRTQQEDSAVYLCASSLTDSGELFFGEGSRLTVL.

This clonotype was counted many times. The rearrangement joins TRBV28 to TRBJ2-1, with D possibly being TRBD2 (6 bases). The germline V and J ends were trimmed by 10 bases and 3 bases, with 19 bases remaining between them. Per the germline V gene, CDR1 is MDHEN and CDR2 is SYDVKM. The CDR3 is made up of 15 amino acids. The CDR3: CAILDWGLGYNEQFF. CDR3 nucleotides: TGTGCCATCCTAGATTGGGGACTGGGCTACAATGAGCAGTTCTTC.

The sample holds many counts of this clonotype. The chain is built from TRBV7-2 and TRBJ2-1, with 9 bases lining up with TRBD1. The V gene's germline CDR1 is SGHTA and CDR2 FQGNSA. The CDR3 loop spans 17 amino acids. Trimming at V came to 5 bases and at J to 7 bases, leaving 15 bases not matched to a gene. CDR3 nucleotide sequence: TGTGCCAGCAGCATCAGGGCTGGGACAGGGAATTGGAATGAGCAGTTCTTC. The encoded protein is CASSIRAGTGNWNEQFF.

This clonotype was detected ten times or more. The DNA of the CDR3 is TGTGCCAGCAGTTTCCAGGGGCGGGGCGAGCAGTACTTC. Translation gives CASSFQGRGEQYF. This chain joins TRBV12-3 or TRBV12-4 and TRBJ2-7, with D perhaps given as TRBD1 or TRBD2 (6 bases each). V was pared by 3 bases and J by 6 bases, with 12 bases between. The CDR3 is 13 residues long.

The gene calls are TRBV6-9 and TRBJ2-2, with 9 bases lining up with TRBD1. With 4 bases clipped from V and 5 bases from J, the junction kept 11 bases outside the gene matches. Germline assignment: CDR1 MNHGY and CDR2 SVAAGI. The CDR3 is 17 amino acids. The CDR3 coding sequence is TGTGCCAGCAGTTTATTTTACAGGGGGCAAGTTACCGGGGAGCTGTTTTTT. It codes for CASSLFYRGQVTGELFF.

This clonotype came up many times. V is TRBV2 and J is TRBJ2-7, with 7 bases fitting TRBD2. Germline V gene sequence: CDR1 SNHLY, CDR2 FYNNEI. CDR3 length: 11 residues. The V gene end was trimmed by 6 bases and the J gene end by 6 bases; junction bases not matched to a gene: 2. CDR3: CASRGGVEQYF. The CDR3 DNA reads TGTGCCAGCAGGGGGGGGGTCGAGCAGTACTTC.

This clonotype was counted ten times or more. J is TRBJ2-5 and V is TRBV30; TRBD1 matches 9 bases. The V and J ends lost 5 bases and 1 base, in that order; junction bases with no gene match: 8. The length of the CDR3 is 15 residues. The germline CDR1 and CDR2 sequences are GTSNPN and SVGIG (reference sequence). Written as DNA, the CDR3 is TGTGCCTGGGGGGACAGGGAACGTTTCCAAGAGACCCAGTACTTC. Amino acids: CAWGDRERFQETQYF.

The J gene is TRBJ2-7, the V gene TRBV28; 7 nucleotides match TRBD1. There are 14 residues in the CDR3. Germline V gives CDR1 MDHEN, CDR2 SYDVKM. J gave up 3 bases and V 6 bases, and 8 bases lay outside the gene matches. The CDR3 bases are TGTGCCAGCAGCAGGGGGTCTGGCGTCTACGAGCAGTACTTC. Protein sequence: CASSRGSGVYEQYF.

This clonotype has a handful of counts. The rearrangement links TRBV9 to TRBJ2-3, with TRBD2 identical over 12 bases. V shed 0 bases, J shed 7 bases, and the junction held 6 bases outside the gene matches. Germline CDR1 and CDR2: SGDLS and YYNGEE. The CDR3 is 16 amino acids. The CDR3 loop reads CASSVGNLAGGNTQYF. DNA of the CDR3: TGTGCCAGCAGCGTAGGAAATCTAGCGGGAGGGAATACGCAGTATTTT.

This clonotype has ten or more counts. The chain employs TRBV3-1 and TRBJ2-5; 10 bases match TRBD2. The V gene's germline CDR1 is LGHDT and CDR2 YNNKEL (reference sequence). V lost 6 bases and J lost 4; bases outside the gene matches: 5. CDR3 length equals 14 residues. The chain's CDR3 is CASRSGRVLETQYF. The DNA of the CDR3 is TGTGCCAGCAGAAGCGGGAGGGTCTTAGAGACCCAGTACTTC.

This clonotype was seen only a few times. The chain combines TRBV29-1 with TRBJ2-2, with 9 positions matching TRBD2. V was pared by 6 bases and J by 5 bases, with 10 bases of the junction left unmatched. CDR1 SQVTM and CDR2 ANQGSEA come from the germline V gene. This CDR3 is built from 15 residues. The chain's CDR3 is CSVGGTAGGTGELFF. In DNA form, the CDR3 reads TGCAGCGTGGGGGGGACCGCGGGAGGGACCGGGGAGCTGTTTTTT.

This clonotype was observed at least ten times. The rearrangement links TRBV28 to TRBJ2-2; the D gene is possibly TRBD1 (6 bases). Germline assignment: CDR1 MDHEN and CDR2 SYDVKM. The V and J ends lost 7 bases and 1 base respectively, with 10 bases between them. The CDR3 extends over 14 amino acids. CDR3 in amino acids: CASIPGQNTGELFF. CDR3 nucleotides: TGTGCCAGCATCCCGGGACAGAACACCGGGGAGCTGTTTTTT.

This clonotype was recorded many times. V and J are TRBV11-2 and TRBJ2-4, with TRBD2 matching 9 bases. Germline assignment: CDR1 SGHAT and CDR2 FQNNGV. The V gene end was trimmed by 4 bases and the J gene end by 10 bases; junction bases not matched to a gene: 8. CDR3 length equals 14 residues. CDR3 sequence reads: CASSSGAGGWIQYF. DNA for the CDR3: TGTGCCAGCAGCTCGGGCGCGGGAGGGTGGATTCAGTACTTC.

This clonotype was counted many times. This rearrangement joins TRBV12-3 or TRBV12-4 to TRBJ2-7; possibly TRBD1 or TRBD2 for D (5 bases each). V lost 5 bases and J 8 bases, leaving 16 bases between the germline ends. The CDR3 extends over 13 amino acids. Here the CDR3 DNA reads TGTGCCAGCAGTGGTGGGACCCCCGTTAAGCAGTACTTC. This sequence encodes CASSGGTPVKQYF.

With respect to this clonotype: This may arise from a read error, as a much more abundant clone is one base away. The chain is built from TRBV6-5 and TRBJ2-7; possible D gene TRBD2, 5 bases. V lost 0 bases, J lost 4 bases, and 13 bases lay in between. This CDR3 has 15 residues. Germline V gene sequence: CDR1 MNHEY, CDR2 SVGAGI. This chain's CDR3 is CASSYSERAVYEQYF. The CDR3 DNA reads TGTGCCAGCAGTTACTCGGAGAGAGCGGTTTACGAGCAGTACTTC.

This clonotype was observed a handful of times. The chain joins TRBV5-1 to TRBJ2-3; D possibly corresponds to TRBD2 (5 bases). The germline gives CDR1 SGHRS, CDR2 YFSETQ. The V end was cut by 0 bases, the J end by 2 bases, with 13 bases between. The CDR3 has 16 amino acids. The CDR3 here is CASSLGPTRATDTQYF. CDR3 in DNA: TGCGCCAGCAGCTTGGGGCCCACGAGGGCCACAGATACGCAGTATTTT.

This chain links TRBV27 with TRBJ2-7; D unclear. This CDR3 has 12 amino acids. Deletions cut 3 bases from V and 7 bases from J, with 10 bases between. CDR1 MNHEY and CDR2 SMNVEV come from the germline V gene (reference sequence). The CDR3 loop reads CASSFSGLEQYF. The CDR3 DNA reads TGTGCCAGCAGTTTTTCAGGCCTGGAGCAGTACTTC.

This clonotype was observed many times. This rearrangement joins TRBV30 to TRBJ1-1; 7 bases are shared with TRBD1. The CDR3 extends over 18 amino acids. Per germline, CDR1 GTSNPN and CDR2 SVGIG (reference sequence). V was clipped by 0 bases and J by 4 bases; unmatched bases: 17. CDR3 sequence: CAWSVTPSGTDLSTEAFF. In nucleotides, the CDR3 is TGTGCCTGGAGTGTAACGCCCTCCGGGACAGACCTTTCCACTGAAGCTTTCTTT. The full variable domain, completed using reference TRBV30 and TRBJ1-1, is SQTIHQWPATLVQPVGSPLSLECTVEGTSNPNLYWYRQAAGRGLQLLFYSVGIGQISSEVPQNLSASRPQDRQFILSSKKLLLSDSGFYLCAWSVTPSGTDLSTEAFFGQGTRLTVV.

This chain joins TRBV12-3 or TRBV12-4 and TRBJ2-5; 7 nucleotides line up with TRBD2. V lost 6 bases, J lost 3 bases, and 7 bases stayed unmatched. CDR3 length: 14 residues. CDR3 amino acids: CASSGGRLKETQYF. Here the CDR3 DNA reads TGTGCCAGCAGCGGCGGGAGACTCAAAGAGACCCAGTACTTC.

This clonotype has at least ten counts. The chain is built from TRBV4-1 and TRBJ2-7; a weak D match, TRBD2 (6 bases). The CDR3 spans 13 residues. V lost 4 bases and J 3 bases, leaving 10 bases between the germline ends. Germline CDR1 is MGHRA and CDR2 is YSYEKL. CDR3: CASSPRDFYEQYF. CDR3 in DNA: TGCGCCAGCAGCCCCAGGGACTTCTACGAGCAGTACTTC.

This rearrangement joins TRBV6-1 to TRBJ2-7, with 9 positions matching TRBD1. This CDR3 is built from 15 residues. V dropped 5 bases and J dropped 2; count of bases not matched to a gene: 7. Germline V gene sequence: CDR1 MNHNS, CDR2 SASEGT. The CDR3 coding sequence is TGTGCCAGCAGTCACACCGGGGACAGGGCCTACGAGCAGTACTTC. Translated: CASSHTGDRAYEQYF.

Only a few counts were recorded for this clonotype. J is TRBJ2-2 and V is TRBV20-1, with D possibly matching TRBD2 (6 bases). This CDR3 spans 15 amino acids. V lost 5 bases and J lost 4, with 17 bases in between. CDR1 DFQATT and CDR2 SNEGSKA come from the germline V gene (reference sequence). CDR3 sequence reads: CSASRGSGPTGELFF. CDR3 DNA sequence: TGCAGTGCTTCCCGGGGGAGCGGGCCCACCGGGGAGCTGTTTTTT.